Below, 17 T cell receptor beta chains from the same sample are listed, as sequenced in a study of shared clonotypes between healthy human individuals. Sequencing used immunoSEQ multiplex PCR; TCRdb keeps in-frame clones, though not all of them. In the table there are over a million clones, 95% to 97% of which are singletons. Sequencing used naive CD4+ T cells sorted from blood. Indicated subset: CD45RA+ positively selected. Every receptor here comes from a man aged 25-40 years in good health.

The V and J genes are TRBV18 and TRBJ1-4; TRBD1 might be the D (5 bases). Germline CDR1 and CDR2: KGHSH and LQKENI. The length of the CDR3 is 16 residues. Trimming removed 1 base from V and 4 bases from J, with 13 bases in between. CDR3 in amino acids: CASSPLAGTLNEKLFF. For the CDR3, the DNA is TGTGCCAGCTCACCACTTGCCGGGACCCTTAATGAAAAACTGTTTTTT.

In regard to this clone: The sample has other DNA sequences that encode this CDR3 too. This rearrangement joins TRBV20-1 to TRBJ1-1; D remains ambiguous. Trimming shortened V by 6 bases and J by 4 bases, and 6 bases separated the two germline ends. Germline V lookup: CDR1 DFQATT, CDR2 SNEGSKA (reference sequence). The CDR3 length is 10 residues. The chain's CDR3 is CSARGTEAFF. The CDR3 region has the DNA TGCAGTGCGCGGGGCACTGAAGCTTTCTTT.

Concerning this clone: The same CDR3 can be traced to other DNA sequences in this sample. This chain uses TRBV6-6 with TRBJ2-7; 7 nucleotides agree with TRBD1. J was trimmed by 6 bases and V by 6 bases; bases with no gene match: 2. This CDR3 has 11 residues. CDR1 and CDR2 from the germline V gene are MNHNY and SVGAGI (reference sequence). The CDR3 spells CASSSGGEQYF. The CDR3 DNA sequence: TGTGCCAGCAGCTCAGGGGGCGAGCAGTACTTC.

V gene TRBV7-9 combines with J gene TRBJ1-4, with D possibly being TRBD1 (5 bases). Germline V gene data show CDR1 as SEHNR and CDR2 as FQNEAQ (reference sequence). The CDR3 extends over 15 amino acids. Trimming pared 5 bases from V and 0 bases from J, leaving 10 bases between. The DNA for the CDR3 is TGTGCCAGCAGCAGGGGCAGGGCAACTAATGAAAAACTGTTTTTT. Protein sequence: CASSRGRATNEKLFF.

The chain joins TRBV7-9 to TRBJ2-3; maybe TRBD1 (6 bases). CDR3 length equals 16 residues. V lost 5 bases to trimming and J lost 1 base, with 16 bases between them. Germline lookup yields CDR1 SEHNR and CDR2 FQNEAQ (reference sequence). This chain's CDR3 is CASSPGVAIRTDTQYF. The CDR3 DNA sequence: TGTGCCAGCAGCCCAGGGGTAGCGATTCGCACAGATACGCAGTATTTT.

On this clone: At the DNA level, this CDR3 is encoded by other sequences in the same sample as well. The V call is TRBV6-6, the J call TRBJ1-1; D is possibly TRBD1 (5 bases). The CDR3 has 14 amino acids. Per the germline V gene, CDR1 is MNHNY and CDR2 is SVGAGI (reference sequence). Trimming cost V 2 bases and J 0 bases, with 7 bases left between them. CDR3 coding DNA: TGTGCCAGCAGTTACCGACAGTTGAACACTGAAGCTTTCTTT. Protein: CASSYRQLNTEAFF.

In DNA, the CDR3 is TGCAGCGTGTCCTCCCCCTGGAACGAGCAGTACTTC. Residues: CSVSSPWNEQYF. This sequence joins TRBV29-1 and TRBJ2-7; no clear D gene. The CDR3 sequence is 12 residues long. Germline CDR1 is SQVTM and CDR2 is ANQGSEA. V was cut by 6 bases and J by 5 bases, with 14 bases left in between.

This clone was seen once. This sequence joins TRBV5-1 and TRBJ2-5; D could derive from TRBD1 or TRBD2 (5 bases each). The CDR3 is 15 residues long. The V end lost 7 bases, the J end lost 1 base, and 17 bases lay between the germline ends. Germline V gives CDR1 SGHRS, CDR2 YFSETQ. This CDR3 reads CASLLGTHAQETQYF. The CDR3 DNA reads as TGCGCCAGCCTACTCGGGACCCACGCCCAAGAGACCCAGTACTTC.

This clone is a singleton in its sample. The chain is built from TRBV27 and TRBJ1-2; D may be TRBD1 (6 bases). From germline, CDR1 is MNHEY and CDR2 SMNVEV (reference sequence). The CDR3 sequence is 16 residues long. Trimming left V 5 bases short and J 5 bases short, with 21 bases between. CDR3 loop: CASSPWGPTRDYGYTF. DNA of the CDR3: TGTGCCAGCAGTCCCTGGGGGCCGACACGAGATTATGGCTACACCTTC.

The V and J genes are TRBV18 and TRBJ1-1; no firm D call. V was clipped by 3 bases and J by 9 bases, with 14 bases between them. Germline values: CDR1 KGHSH, CDR2 LQKENI. This CDR3 region has 13 residues. CDR3 nucleotide sequence: TGTGCCAGCTCACCGACTTCGGAAGGGAAAGCTTTCTTT. This translates into CASSPTSEGKAFF.

V usage is TRBV9 and J usage is TRBJ1-5; no firm D call. V dropped 5 bases and J dropped 4 bases, with 10 bases sitting between them. The CDR3 contains 13 residues. Germline CDR1 SGDLS, CDR2 YYNGEE. For the CDR3, the DNA is TGTGCCAGCAGTCGTAGCTTGAATCAGCCCCAGCATTTT. Amino acid sequence: CASSRSLNQPQHF. The whole variable domain, remainder taken from reference TRBV9 and TRBJ1-5, is DSGVTQTPKHLITATGQRVTLRCSPRSGDLSVYWYQQSLDQGLQFLIQYYNGEERAKGNILERFSAQQFPDLHSELNLSSLELGDSALYFCASSRSLNQPQHFGDGTRLSIL.

This clone came up once. V usage is TRBV5-1 and J usage is TRBJ2-5, with 7 bases aligning to TRBD1. V was pared by 0 bases and J by 5 bases, with 7 bases of the junction left unmatched. The CDR3 runs 15 residues. Germline CDR1 SGHRS, CDR2 YFSETQ. CDR3 sequence: CASSLEGAGLETQYF. CDR3 coding DNA: TGCGCCAGCAGCTTGGAGGGGGCAGGATTGGAGACCCAGTACTTC.

The DNA for the CDR3 is TGTGCCAGCAGTTCCGGGAGAGGGCCGGATCAGCCCCAGCATTTT. Translated: CASSSGRGPDQPQHF. The chain has TRBV28 and TRBJ1-5; D gene unclear. V lost 4 bases and J 5 bases, leaving 15 bases between the germline ends. The germline V gene encodes CDR1 MDHEN and CDR2 SYDVKM. CDR3 length: 15 amino acids.

The V gene is TRBV7-9, the J gene TRBJ2-5; tentative D call: TRBD1 (6 bases). Per germline, CDR1 SEHNR and CDR2 FQNEAQ (reference sequence). V lost 6 bases to trimming and J lost 7 bases, with 12 bases between them. The CDR3 extends over 12 amino acids. The CDR3: CASSRQEGTQYF. The CDR3 DNA sequence: TGTGCCAGCAGTCGACAGGAAGGGACCCAGTACTTC.

This sequence joins TRBV6-1 and TRBJ2-7, with 12 bases identical to TRBD1. The V gene's germline CDR1 is MNHNS and CDR2 SASEGT. V dropped 4 bases and J dropped 4; count of bases not matched to a gene: 8. This CDR3 region has 16 residues. The CDR3 here is CASSVLPGQGAYEQYF. CDR3 sequence (DNA): TGTGCCAGCAGTGTACTACCGGGACAGGGGGCGTACGAGCAGTACTTC.

The chain carries TRBV19 and TRBJ1-2, with 7 bases identical to TRBD1. The CDR3 extends over 14 amino acids. J lost 3 bases, V lost 8 bases, and 9 bases had no gene match. Germline CDR1 and CDR2: LNHDA and SQIVND (reference sequence). Here the CDR3 reads CASSQTGFDYGYTF. For the CDR3, the DNA is TGTGCCAGTTCCCAGACAGGGTTTGACTATGGCTACACCTTC.

With respect to this clone: Additional DNA sequences in this sample encode the identical CDR3. The V call is TRBV6-1, the J call TRBJ1-5; D gene ambiguous. V was pared by 0 bases and J by 6 bases, with 6 bases between. Per germline, CDR1 MNHNS and CDR2 SASEGT. The CDR3 consists of 13 residues. DNA for the CDR3: TGTGCCAGCAGTGAAGCCTACGGTCAGCCCCAGCATTTT. It yields the protein CASSEAYGQPQHF.